This T cell receptor beta chain originates from a study of type 1 regulatory T cells (dated by TCRdb to the early 2020s). About the investigation overall: The study characterized an in vitro protocol that generated a Tr1-enriched, alloantigen-specific CD4 T cell product named T-allo10. T-allo10 was under clinical evaluation in patients with hematological malignancies receiving allogeneic hematopoietic stem cell transplantation. Results and caveats for the whole study, not just this receptor: A more restricted TCR repertoire was observed in Tr1 cells than in non-Tr1 cells, and this restriction was interpreted in the study as alloantigen-induced clonal expansion.

The instrument was an Illumina MiSeq. Using fastp at Q25 and MiXCR, TCRdb reprocessed the public reads and kept productive beta chains. A single entry per CDR3 protein holds the most common genes and DNA from its merged rows. In this sample the table shows roughly 62,000 distinct CDR3 sequences, roughly two thirds of which occur a single time. Of the sample, 1.8% is held by the ten largest clones. In this sample, this clonotype turned up a few times. Its antigen remains unidentified. No much larger clone exists at a distance of one base, and base qualities are not known. This TCR came from a human donor in good health. The sequencing sample was made of cultured non-Tr1 T cells, either the whole culture or a sorted T cell fraction (not recorded which). According to the study, the label for this sample's cell subset or site signals: non-Tr1 population from the T-allo10 product.

The CDR3 protein: CASSLAGGTSGNEQFF. The DNA sequence is given as TGCGCCAGCAGCTTGGCCGGGGGGACTAGCGGAAATGAGCAGTTCTTC. The chain was built from TRBV5-1 and TRBJ2-1; the junction holds 11 bases that match TRBD2. V trim: 0 bases; J trim: 7 bases; unmatched bases: 6. The germline V gene specifies SGHRS as CDR1 and YFSETQ as CDR2. The CDR3 sequence holds 16 residues, the cysteine and phenylalanine included. Only the CDR3 portion is preserved as DNA: 48 bases, with reading frame beginning at the first base.